Included here is one T cell receptor beta chain sequence, with context. This clone was detected a few times. Its cognate antigen has yet to be identified. Here, both gene names and germline sequences come from the mouse. The read ends 1 residue shy of where the CDR3 ends; the end is completed using the germline J gene. The CDR3 has 15 amino acids, counting the end cysteine and phenylalanine. The 42 bases shown cover part of the CDR3, and their frame starts at base 1. V is reduced by 0 bases and J by 4 bases, leaving a spacing of 13 bases between them. Per the germline V gene (reference sequence), NSQYPW is the CDR1 and LRSPGD is the CDR2. The data belong to a study of tissue T cells after allogeneic stem cell transplantation (dated 2022 in TCRdb). Context from the whole study: Using research autopsies of patients with and without GVHD, plus mouse models of GVHD, the study profiled TCR beta repertoires across many tissues. The human arm was conducted as a prospective observational study, and neither blinding nor randomization was performed. Study-wide findings and limitations: In both patients and mice, T cells from blood and spleen covered only a limited part of the TCR repertoire found in tissues. Within patients, how anatomically similar tissues were was a major factor shaping TCR repertoire composition, regardless of disease or transplant status. The patient cohort was small and varied clinically, and sampling depth was recognized as a limitation. Not many T cell clones showed up in more than one patient, yet clustering based on motifs uncovered repertoire signatures that were shared across patients in a tissue-specific way. Which tissue TCRs were alloreactive or antigen-specific was not determined in the study, and some of the clones might have been host cells that persisted.

Library method: the immunoSEQ multiplex PCR assay. Adaptive Biotechnologies performed the TCRbeta CDR3 sequencing at survey depth and reported CDR3 sequences, V/J genes, productive frequency and template counts. Amplification of TCR beta CDR3 regions was performed from genomic DNA rather than from RNA. Per the authors' processing: Pairwise repertoire overlap between tissues was quantified with Jensen-Shannon divergence, where 1 means complete divergence and 0 identical. Based on pairwise JSD values, tissues were grouped by single-linkage agglomerative hierarchical clustering, and the results were shown as dendrograms. GLIPH2 was run on all patient samples with simulation_depth 1000, kmer_min_depth 3, cdr3_length_cutoff 8, keeping groups with more than two unique CDR3s. In a standardized tissue-overlap score, Jaccard GLIPH-group overlap across patients was extrapolated to a standard repertoire size of 1000 clones. Linear mixed-effect models, with tissue included as a fixed effect and individual included as a random effect, were used to assess associations of diversity with clinical or experimental variables. Not all clones reach the TCRdb copy of this immuneACCESS table, which keeps in-frame sequences only. Checked studies attribute under half of the gap to unresolved V genes and leave the rest unexplained. V, J and clone size were drawn from that table, and D and trimming were deduced from the DNA. For this sample there are some 22,000 clones; more than 65% appear just once. In total, the top ten clones hold 0.35% to 0.5% of the sample.

This receptor was identified in a female BALB/c mouse in good health. The mouse line in question has MHC haplotype H2-d. The sequenced sample consisted of blood. The V and J segments used are TRBV1 and TRBJ2-7, and perhaps TRBD2 as D gene, on 6 matching bases. CDR3 DNA, as far as it was read: TGCACCTGCAGTGCAGATCGCGGTGGGGGTTATGAACAGTAC. It specifies CTCSADRGGGYEQY. The whole CDR3 sequence is CTCSADRGGGYEQYF. The CDR3 plus the reference TRBV1 and TRBJ2-7 genes for the other parts give the full variable domain: VTLLEQNPRWRLVPRGQAVNLRCILKNSQYPWMSWYQQDLQKQLQWLFTLRSPGDKEVKSLPGADYLATRVTDTELRLQVANMSQGRTLYCTCSADRGGGYEQYFGPGTRLTVL.